The next 11 T cell receptor beta chains were all read from a single sample in a study of blood T cell repertoires in COVID-19. Only in-frame clones appear in the TCRdb table, and some are missing; sequencing was by immunoSEQ multiplex PCR. Of roughly 130,000 clones listed, roughly 80% were seen once; the top ten hold about 10%. Sequencing was carried out using PBMCs or T cells enriched from blood (not recorded which). These receptors all come from a man between 50 and 59 years old who had recovered from COVID-19.

This chain links TRBV6-5 with TRBJ1-5, with a weak D call TRBD1 (5 bases). The CDR3 is 14 residues long. With 4 bases removed from V and 5 bases from J, the gap between germline ends came to 12 bases. In germline, CDR1 is MNHEY, CDR2 SVGAGI. In nucleotides, the CDR3 is TGTGCCAGCAGTTGGGCGGGGGTCGATCAGCCCCAGCATTTT. Protein: CASSWAGVDQPQHF.

The chain is built from TRBV19 and TRBJ1-1; 7 nucleotides line up with TRBD1. Germline loops: CDR1 LNHDA, CDR2 SQIVND (reference sequence). CDR3 size: 15 residues. V shed 2 bases and J 0 bases; nucleotides not matched to a gene: 3. CDR3 region: CASSINRGMNTEAFF. The CDR3 region has the DNA TGTGCCAGTAGTATAAACAGGGGAATGAACACTGAAGCTTTCTTT. Looking up the rest from reference TRBV19 and TRBJ1-1 gives the full variable domain: DGGITQSPKYLFRKEGQNVTLSCEQNLNHDAMYWYRQDPGQGLRLIYYSQIVNDFQKGDIAEGYSVSREKKESFPLTVTSAQKNPTAFYLCASSINRGMNTEAFFGQGTRLTVV.

The chain links TRBV6-5 to TRBJ2-7, with D unclear. There are 14 residues in the CDR3. Trimming left V 2 bases short and J 7 bases short, with 15 bases between. The germline V gene encodes CDR1 MNHEY and CDR2 SVGAGI. The CDR3 loop reads CASSYLSYLGEQYF. CDR3 sequence (DNA): TGTGCCAGCAGTTACCTTTCCTATCTCGGGGAGCAGTACTTC.

The J gene is TRBJ1-1, the V gene TRBV7-9; D not certain. Trimming took 5 bases from V and 0 from J, leaving 10 bases between them. CDR3 length equals 14 residues. Germline V gene lookup returns CDR1 SEHNR and CDR2 FQNEAQ (reference sequence). CDR3 loop: CASSVTMMNTEAFF. The CDR3 region has the DNA TGTGCCAGCAGCGTAACAATGATGAACACTGAAGCTTTCTTT.

V is TRBV28 and J is TRBJ1-5, with D unresolved. Germline CDR1 reads MDHEN; CDR2 reads SYDVKM. CDR3 length: 15 residues. Trimming removed 6 bases from V and 0 bases from J, with 12 bases in between. CDR3: CASSPRLNSNQPQHF. The DNA of the CDR3 is TGTGCCAGCAGCCCCCGACTCAATAGCAATCAGCCCCAGCATTTT. Combining the CDR3 with reference TRBV28 and TRBJ1-5 gives the whole variable domain DVKVTQSSRYLVKRTGEKVFLECVQDMDHENMFWYRQDPGLGLRLIYFSYDVKMKEKGDIPEGYSVSREKKERFSLILESASTNQTSMYLCASSPRLNSNQPQHFGDGTRLSIL.

The chain joins TRBV23-1 to TRBJ1-5; D might be TRBD1 (5 bases). TRBV23-1 has ORF status, its function being uncertain. Trimming took 4 bases from V and 0 from J, leaving 16 bases between them. The CDR3 consists of 17 residues. CDR3 DNA: TGCGCCAGCAGTCGGGCCAAGGACACTTATAGCAATCAGCCCCAGCATTTT. Amino acids: CASSRAKDTYSNQPQHF.

The gene calls are TRBV19 and TRBJ1-5, with D unclear. V was shortened by 5 bases and J by 8 bases, with 13 bases between the two germline ends. CDR3 length: 13 residues. CDR1 is LNHDA and CDR2 is SQIVND in the germline V gene (reference sequence). In DNA form, the CDR3 reads TGTGCCAGTAGTCAATCAATCGGGGAGCCCCAGCATTTT. This gives the protein CASSQSIGEPQHF.

The V gene is TRBV9, the J gene TRBJ2-5, with D tentatively TRBD2 (6 bases). The V gene's germline CDR1 is SGDLS and CDR2 YYNGEE. This CDR3 spans 15 amino acids. V lost 0 bases and J 5 bases, leaving 14 bases between the germline ends. In DNA form, the CDR3 reads TGTGCCAGCAGCGTAGCTGGAGGGTCTGTGGAGACCCAGTACTTC. Translating it yields CASSVAGGSVETQYF.

The genes are TRBV19 and TRBJ2-5; a possible D gene is TRBD1 (6 bases). Trimming removed 6 bases at V and 5 bases at J, with 16 bases between. This CDR3 region has 14 residues. Germline V gives CDR1 LNHDA, CDR2 SQIVND (reference sequence). In DNA form, the CDR3 reads TGTGCCAGTAGCACAGCAGGGGCGCGGGAGACCCAGTACTTC. It specifies CASSTAGARETQYF.

This clone occurred a few times. V usage is TRBV5-8 and J usage is TRBJ1-4; TRBD1 matches at 11 bases. From germline, CDR1 is SGHTS and CDR2 YDEGEE. There are 18 residues in the CDR3. With 3 bases clipped from V and 2 bases from J, the junction kept 9 bases outside the gene matches. The CDR3 DNA reads as TGTGCCAGCAGCTCGAGCCGGACAGGGGGCTTTACTAATGAAAAACTGTTTTTT. This sequence encodes CASSSSRTGGFTNEKLFF.

The chain couples TRBV5-1 to TRBJ2-3; D is perhaps TRBD2 (7 bases). Germline assignment: CDR1 SGHRS and CDR2 YFSETQ. This CDR3 has 16 residues. V lost 7 bases and J 0 bases, leaving 18 bases between the germline ends. The CDR3 loop is CASLRGGGASTDTQYF. CDR3 sequence (DNA): TGCGCCAGCCTCCGGGGAGGGGGGGCTAGCACAGATACGCAGTATTTT.